A single sample is the source of the 26 T cell receptor beta chains below, sequenced in a study of beta chain features in type 1 diabetes. For these receptors, no antigen is known. Overall study findings and caveats: In all four CD4+ subsets, TCRB CDR3 length was significantly, moderately reduced in type 1 diabetes.

Every isolated RNA sample was fully reverse transcribed, so sequencing captured expressed TCRB transcripts. TCRdb's copy holds only in-frame clones and misses some; the assay was immunoSEQ multiplex PCR. The profile covers about 270,000 clones, with 13% to 15% appearing a single time and roughly 0.018% taken by the ten largest. Sequencing used naive CD4+ T cells from blood. The receptors derive from a man between 25 and 39 years old with type 1 diabetes.

The J gene is TRBJ2-7, the V gene TRBV7-9; possibly TRBD2 for D (6 bases). This CDR3 comprises 13 residues. Deletions cut 4 bases from V and 6 bases from J, with 13 bases between. Germline V gene data show CDR1 as SEHNR and CDR2 as FQNEAQ (reference sequence). CDR3 coding DNA: TGTGCCAGCAGCTGGGGGGAAGGCGGCGAGCAGTACTTC. The encoded protein is CASSWGEGGEQYF. Looking up the rest from reference TRBV7-9 and TRBJ2-7 gives the full variable domain: DTGVSQNPRHKITKRGQNVTFRCDPISEHNRLYWYRQTLGQGPEFLTYFQNEAQLEKSRLLSDRFSAERPKGSFSTLEIQRTEQGDSAMYLCASSWGEGGEQYFGPGTRLTVT.

The gene calls are TRBV6-5 and TRBJ1-4; no clear D gene. V lost 8 bases and J lost 4, with 5 bases in between. CDR1 and CDR2 (germline): MNHEY, SVGAGI. The CDR3 extends over 11 amino acids. The CDR3 region is CASGHNEKLFF. The DNA for the CDR3 is TGTGCCAGCGGCCATAATGAAAAACTGTTTTTT.

This clone came up a few times. The chain uses TRBV2 and TRBJ2-5; no clear D. Trimming took off 5 bases at V and 7 bases at J, with 8 bases between the two ends. This CDR3 is 11 amino acids long. Germline V gene lookup returns CDR1 SNHLY and CDR2 FYNNEI. CDR3 sequence: CASSYSGTQYF. The CDR3 DNA reads as TGTGCCAGCAGTTATTCGGGGACCCAGTACTTC.

The V call is TRBV29-1, the J call TRBJ2-3; 8 nucleotides align to TRBD1. Germline loops: CDR1 SQVTM, CDR2 ANQGSEA. The length of the CDR3 is 14 residues. The V segment lost 4 bases and the J segment 4 bases; nucleotides outside the gene matches: 7. CDR3 in amino acids: CSVAQGAGADTQYF. In nucleotides, the CDR3 is TGCAGCGTTGCGCAGGGGGCTGGGGCAGATACGCAGTATTTT.

The chain uses TRBV19 and TRBJ1-1, with D perhaps matching TRBD1 (6 bases). Trimming cost V 6 bases and J 1 base, with 18 bases left between them. Germline CDR1 LNHDA, CDR2 SQIVND (reference sequence). This CDR3 is 16 amino acids long. CDR3 residues: CASRVLAATGNTEAFF. The CDR3 DNA reads TGTGCCAGTAGAGTTTTGGCCGCGACAGGGAACACTGAAGCTTTCTTT.

This clone was picked up a small number of times. The chain combines TRBV5-1 with TRBJ2-1, with 7 bases identical to TRBD2. The germline V gene encodes CDR1 SGHRS and CDR2 YFSETQ. With V trimmed by 1 base and J by 3 bases, 4 bases remained unmatched. The CDR3 covers 15 residues. The CDR3 here is CASSLMSGNYNEQFF. Here the CDR3 DNA reads TGCGCCAGCAGCTTGATGAGCGGGAACTACAATGAGCAGTTCTTC.

This clone was seen a few times. This chain connects TRBV5-6 to TRBJ1-3; D uncertain. The V gene's germline CDR1 is SGHDT and CDR2 YYEEEE. V was pared by 3 bases and J by 0 bases, with 7 bases between. The CDR3 runs to 14 residues. The CDR3 spells CASSYRLSGNTIYF. CDR3 in DNA: TGTGCCAGCAGCTATCGTCTCTCTGGAAACACCATATATTTT. Variable domain in full (rest from reference TRBV5-6 and TRBJ1-3): DAGVTQSPTHLIKTRGQQVTLRCSPKSGHDTVSWYQQALGQGPQFIFQYYEEEERQRGNFPDRFSGHQFPNYSSELNVNALLLGDSALYLCASSYRLSGNTIYFGEGSWLTVV.

This sequence joins TRBV29-1 and TRBJ2-1; 12 nucleotides align to TRBD2. After removal of 1 base from V and 2 bases from J, the junction contained 3 bases not matched to a gene. Germline V gene sequence: CDR1 SQVTM, CDR2 ANQGSEA. This CDR3 has 16 residues. This chain's CDR3 is CSVEVGLAGPYNEQFF. The CDR3 DNA follows: TGCAGCGTTGAAGTGGGACTAGCGGGTCCCTACAATGAGCAGTTCTTC.

The gene calls are TRBV7-6 and TRBJ2-2; 8 nucleotides line up with TRBD2. This CDR3 is 16 amino acids long. Germline loops: CDR1 SGHVS, CDR2 FNYEAQ. The V segment lost 2 bases and the J segment 1 base; nucleotides outside the gene matches: 3. Here the CDR3 DNA reads TGTGCCAGCAGCTTATTTACTAGCGGGAACACCGGGGAGCTGTTTTTT. This gives the protein CASSLFTSGNTGELFF. The whole variable domain, remainder taken from reference TRBV7-6 and TRBJ2-2, is GAGVSQSPRYKVTKRGQDVALRCDPISGHVSLYWYRQALGQGPEFLTYFNYEAQQDKSGLPNDRFSAERPEGSISTLTIQRTEQRDSAMYRCASSLFTSGNTGELFFGEGSRLTVL.

This clone was counted between two and nine times. The V and J genes are TRBV7-2 and TRBJ2-7; 8 nucleotides match TRBD2. CDR3 length: 15 residues. CDR1 and CDR2 (germline): SGHTA, FQGNSA. V shed 5 bases, J shed 2 bases, and the junction held 8 bases outside the gene matches. The CDR3 spells CASSPGTSGTYEQYF. CDR3 coding DNA: TGTGCCAGCAGCCCCGGGACTAGTGGCACCTACGAGCAGTACTTC.

This clone has only a few counts. J is TRBJ2-1 and V is TRBV9; perhaps TRBD2 as D (5 bases). Per the germline V gene, CDR1 is SGDLS and CDR2 is YYNGEE. Trimming removed 0 bases at V and 1 base at J, with 8 bases between. This CDR3 region has 15 residues. CDR3 in amino acids: CASSVDEGSYNEQFF. CDR3 bases: TGTGCCAGCAGCGTAGACGAGGGTTCCTACAATGAGCAGTTCTTC. Supplemented by reference TRBV9 and TRBJ2-1, the full variable domain reads DSGVTQTPKHLITATGQRVTLRCSPRSGDLSVYWYQQSLDQGLQFLIQYYNGEERAKGNILERFSAQQFPDLHSELNLSSLELGDSALYFCASSVDEGSYNEQFFGPGTRLTVL.

The genes are TRBV6-1 and TRBJ2-3; 11 positions match TRBD2. The length of the CDR3 is 15 residues. J gave up 0 bases and V 7 bases, and 3 bases lay outside the gene matches. From germline, CDR1 is MNHNS and CDR2 SASEGT. CDR3 protein: CASTGLAGSTDTQYF. The CDR3 region has the DNA TGTGCCAGCACCGGACTAGCGGGCAGCACAGATACGCAGTATTTT.

This clone was counted only a few times. This chain connects TRBV10-3 to TRBJ2-7; perhaps TRBD2 as D (5 bases). This CDR3 is 11 amino acids long. V was cut by 4 bases and J by 4 bases, with 5 bases left in between. The germline V gene encodes CDR1 ENHRY and CDR2 SYGVKD. The CDR3 loop reads CAISGGYEQYF. CDR3 sequence (DNA): TGTGCCATCAGTGGCGGGTACGAGCAGTACTTC.

The chain is built from TRBV18 and TRBJ2-1, with TRBD2 identical over 7 bases. This CDR3 spans 12 amino acids. Germline V gene data show CDR1 as KGHSH and CDR2 as LQKENI. With V trimmed by 8 bases and J by 6 bases, 4 bases remained unmatched. In nucleotides, the CDR3 is TGTGCCAGCGGGAGGGCCACCAATGAGCAGTTCTTC. This gives the protein CASGRATNEQFF.

This clone was picked up a small number of times. CDR3 residues: CASSTDRVSYEQYF. CDR3 nucleotide sequence: TGTGCCAGCTCAACGGACAGGGTCTCCTACGAGCAGTACTTC. V is TRBV18 and J is TRBJ2-7; 8 bases fit TRBD1. The CDR3 covers 14 residues. The trim removed 5 bases at V and 0 bases at J, leaving 3 bases unmatched. Germline CDR1 is KGHSH and CDR2 is LQKENI.

The gene calls are TRBV5-1 and TRBJ1-3; D perhaps matches TRBD1 (6 bases). Looked up from germline, CDR1 is SGHRS and CDR2 is YFSETQ. This CDR3 contains 16 residues. V shed 0 bases and J shed 4 bases, with 14 bases lying between them. The CDR3 DNA follows: TGCGCCAGCAGCTTGGGGACACAGGGAACAGGAAACACCATATATTTT. Its translation: CASSLGTQGTGNTIYF.

The J gene is TRBJ2-3, the V gene TRBV5-1; D possibly corresponds to TRBD2 (5 bases). The CDR3 is made up of 13 amino acids. Germline CDR1 is SGHRS and CDR2 is YFSETQ. Between the trimmed V and J ends, which lost 4 bases and 5 bases, there was a span of 11 bases. CDR3 in amino acids: CASSRGGGDTQYF. In DNA form, the CDR3 reads TGCGCCAGCAGCCGAGGAGGTGGAGATACGCAGTATTTT. The whole variable domain, filled in from reference TRBV5-1 and TRBJ2-3, reads KAGVTQTPRYLIKTRGQQVTLSCSPISGHRSVSWYQQTPGQGLQFLFEYFSETQRNKGNFPGRFSGRQFSNSRSEMNVSTLELGDSALYLCASSRGGGDTQYFGPGTRLTVL.

The CDR3, as DNA: TGTGCCTGGAGGGCGGGGGTCGGGGGCTACACCTTC. It is translated as CAWRAGVGGYTF. The V call is TRBV30, the J call TRBJ1-2; D may be TRBD1 (5 bases). This CDR3 comprises 12 residues. V was shortened by 3 bases and J by 8 bases, with 13 bases between the two germline ends. Germline loops: CDR1 GTSNPN, CDR2 SVGIG (reference sequence). The variable domain in full, completed from reference TRBV30 and TRBJ1-2, reads SQTIHQWPATLVQPVGSPLSLECTVEGTSNPNLYWYRQAAGRGLQLLFYSVGIGQISSEVPQNLSASRPQDRQFILSSKKLLLSDSGFYLCAWRAGVGGYTFGSGTRLTVV.

The chain joins TRBV27 to TRBJ1-5, with TRBD1 identical over 8 bases. V was pared by 2 bases and J by 0 bases, with 6 bases of the junction left unmatched. This CDR3 region has 17 residues. Germline V CDR1 and CDR2: MNHEY, SMNVEV (reference sequence). CDR3 in DNA: TGTGCCAGCAGTTTAAGATTTACAGGGGGTAGCAATCAGCCCCAGCATTTT. It yields the protein CASSLRFTGGSNQPQHF.

This clone was detected a few times. V and J are TRBV10-3 and TRBJ2-7, with TRBD1 matching over 7 bases. This CDR3 has 12 residues. Unmatched junction bases numbered 7, after V lost 9 bases and J lost 5 bases. In germline, CDR1 is ENHRY, CDR2 SYGVKD. CDR3 protein: CAIRQGDHEQYF. The CDR3, as DNA: TGTGCCATAAGACAGGGCGACCACGAGCAGTACTTC.

Only a few counts were recorded for this clone. This chain connects TRBV2 to TRBJ2-3, with D perhaps TRBD2 (5 bases). Germline CDR1 reads SNHLY; CDR2 reads FYNNEI. The CDR3 sequence is 13 residues long. V was pared by 10 bases and J by 4 bases, with 15 bases between. CDR3 in DNA: TGTGCCAACTTAAGAACTAGTGCAGATACGCAGTATTTT. This gives the protein CANLRTSADTQYF.

The chain employs TRBV27 and TRBJ1-2, with D uncertain. Between the trimmed V and J ends, which lost 2 bases and 6 bases, there was a span of 7 bases. Germline lookup yields CDR1 MNHEY and CDR2 SMNVEV (reference sequence). The CDR3 runs 12 residues. The CDR3 region is CASSLTGDGYTF. CDR3 DNA sequence: TGTGCCAGCAGTTTAACCGGGGATGGCTACACCTTC.

In its sample, this clone was seen a few times. The chain links TRBV7-3 to TRBJ2-1, with 10 bases aligning to TRBD2. In germline, CDR1 is SGHTA, CDR2 FQGTGA. The J segment lost 15 bases and the V segment lost 5 bases, leaving 13 bases of the junction unmatched. The CDR3 runs to 14 residues. In DNA form, the CDR3 reads TGTGCCAGCAGCCGGACTAGCGGAACCCAACTACCGTTCTTC. Translation gives CASSRTSGTQLPFF.

The CDR3 DNA sequence: TGTGCCAGCAGCTTAAACACAGCAGATCAGCCCCAGCATTTT. This translates into CASSLNTADQPQHF. The chain carries TRBV7-9 and TRBJ1-5; no definite D call. The CDR3 runs to 14 residues. Germline lookup yields CDR1 SEHNR and CDR2 FQNEAQ (reference sequence). The V gene lost 2 bases and the J gene lost 5 bases, with 10 bases spanning the gap.

This clone has just a few counts. The chain combines TRBV18 with TRBJ2-3, with TRBD2 identical over 7 bases. The CDR3 covers 13 residues. The J segment lost 6 bases and the V segment lost 0 bases, leaving 0 bases of the junction unmatched. The V gene's germline CDR1 is KGHSH and CDR2 LQKENI. The CDR3 DNA is TGTGCCAGCTCACCACCGCGGGGGGATACGCAGTATTTT. Encoded protein: CASSPPRGDTQYF.

This clone was counted only a few times. The chain has TRBV30 and TRBJ1-2, with no clear D. V shed 1 base and J shed 4 bases, with 13 bases lying between them. Germline assignment: CDR1 GTSNPN and CDR2 SVGIG (reference sequence). This CDR3 is built from 14 residues. The CDR3 reads CAWSAGRGSYGYTF. The CDR3 nucleotides are TGTGCCTGGAGTGCCGGGAGAGGGTCCTATGGCTACACCTTC.